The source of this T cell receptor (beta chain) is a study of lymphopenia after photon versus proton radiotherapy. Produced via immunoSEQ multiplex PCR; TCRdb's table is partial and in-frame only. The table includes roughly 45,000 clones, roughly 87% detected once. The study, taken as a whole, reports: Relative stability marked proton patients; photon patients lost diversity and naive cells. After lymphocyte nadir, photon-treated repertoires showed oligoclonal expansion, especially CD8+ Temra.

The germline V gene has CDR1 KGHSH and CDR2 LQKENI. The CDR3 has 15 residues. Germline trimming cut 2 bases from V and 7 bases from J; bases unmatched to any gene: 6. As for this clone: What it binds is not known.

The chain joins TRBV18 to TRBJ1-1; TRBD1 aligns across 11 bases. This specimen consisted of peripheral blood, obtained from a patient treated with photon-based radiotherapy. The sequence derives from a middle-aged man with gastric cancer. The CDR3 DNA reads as TGTGCCAGCTCACCAAGGGACAGGGGGGGAATTGAAGCTTTCTTT. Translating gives CASSPRDRGGIEAFF.